This is a list of T cell receptor beta chains from one sample in a study of OX40 agonist ivuxolimab in advanced cancers. Data came from immunoSEQ multiplex PCR; TCRdb stores just in-frame clones and leaves some out. The data show roughly 76,000 clones, with approximately 83% seen just once and roughly 3% held by the top ten. The sequences come from CD4+ or CD8+ T cells sorted from blood, collected in a trial of the OX40 agonist ivuxolimab. Receptor source: an adult with an advanced solid tumor such as melanoma, head and neck, liver or kidney cancer. Each CDR3 is given with its conserved first and last residue. Each record gives: CDR3 length, D gene, J gene, clone size, V gene, CDR3 protein, CDR3 DNA. D genes are given only for firm matches. Clone size appears in some rows only: once, few, many, or a class for an expanded clone.

length: 14
D: TRBD2
J: TRBJ2-7
size: NA
V: TRBV7-2
CDR3: CASSPSAGAYEQYF
DNA: TGTGCCAGCAGCCCCTCAGCGGGAGCCTACGAGCAGTACTTC

length: 15
D: NA
J: TRBJ1-1
size: NA
V: TRBV30
CDR3: CAWSPGGAGNTEAFF
DNA: TGTGCCTGGAGTCCCGGTGGGGCGGGGAACACTGAAGCTTTCTTT

length: 16
D: NA
J: TRBJ2-2
size: NA
V: TRBV7-9
CDR3: CASSLVFGSNTGELFF
DNA: TGTGCCAGCAGCTTAGTCTTCGGATCGAACACCGGGGAGCTGTTTTTT

length: 11
D: NA
J: TRBJ2-7
size: NA
V: TRBV6-1
CDR3: CASSYIGERYF
DNA: TGTGCCAGCAGTTACATAGGCGAGCGGTACTTC

length: 13
D: NA
J: TRBJ2-5
size: NA
V: TRBV5-5
CDR3: CASSSPPQETQYF
DNA: TGTGCCAGCAGCTCCCCACCACAAGAGACCCAGTACTTC

length: 15
D: TRBD2
J: TRBJ2-7
size: NA
V: TRBV27
CDR3: CASKIRGGITYEQYF
DNA: TGTGCCAGCAAGATTCGGGGGGGGATAACCTACGAGCAGTACTTC

length: 19
D: TRBD2
J: TRBJ2-1
size: NA
V: TRBV4-2
CDR3: CASSPTSGSVGVSYNEQFF
DNA: TGTGCCAGCAGCCCGACTAGCGGGAGTGTCGGAGTCTCCTACAATGAGCAGTTCTTC

length: 15
D: NA
J: TRBJ2-1
size: once
V: TRBV9
CDR3: CASSVAIGVGNEQFF
DNA: TGTGCCAGCAGCGTAGCGATAGGGGTTGGCAATGAGCAGTTCTTC

length: 15
D: TRBD2
J: TRBJ2-1
size: NA
V: TRBV4-3
CDR3: CASSQGTSGYNEQFF
DNA: TGCGCCAGCAGCCAGGGGACTAGCGGTTACAATGAGCAGTTCTTC

length: 15
D: NA
J: TRBJ1-2
size: NA
V: TRBV5-6
CDR3: CASSLAGPGRGGYTF
DNA: TGTGCCAGCAGCTTGGCCGGCCCAGGGAGAGGGGGCTACACCTTC